These 31 T cell receptor beta chains were sequenced from one sample in a study of blood T cell repertoires in COVID-19. Profiled with immunoSEQ multiplex PCR; TCRdb holds only in-frame clones, not every one. This sample carries over 70,000 clones, about 74% of them seen once, and the ten largest clones take under 55%. Sequencing input: peripheral blood. These receptors were obtained from a human donor in a cohort sampled during active COVID-19.

The chain uses TRBV19 and TRBJ1-5; D uncertain. This CDR3 region has 15 residues. CDR1 is LNHDA and CDR2 is SQIVND in the germline V gene (reference sequence). The V gene lost 3 bases and the J gene lost 2 bases, with 11 bases spanning the gap. The CDR3 reads CASSMAGTGNQPQHF. Here the CDR3 DNA reads TGTGCCAGTAGTATGGCAGGAACAGGCAATCAGCCCCAGCATTTT.

This clone was picked up one time. This chain joins TRBV28 and TRBJ2-3; 7 bases are shared with TRBD1. Germline V gene sequence: CDR1 MDHEN, CDR2 SYDVKM. The CDR3 covers 15 residues. After removal of 7 bases from V and 0 bases from J, the junction contained 7 bases not matched to a gene. CDR3 DNA sequence: TGTGCCAGCATGAGGTCAGGGGGAAGCACAGATACGCAGTATTTT. It encodes CASMRSGGSTDTQYF.

This rearrangement joins TRBV5-6 to TRBJ2-3, with TRBD2 as a possible D gene (7 bases). CDR3 length: 16 residues. V was cut by 3 bases and J by 2 bases, with 16 bases left in between. Per germline, CDR1 SGHDT and CDR2 YYEEEE. The CDR3 DNA reads TGTGCCAGCAGCTCCTTAGGGGGGGCCGCCACAGATACGCAGTATTTT. It translates to CASSSLGGAATDTQYF.

The chain carries TRBV2 and TRBJ1-4, with D unresolved. The V gene's germline CDR1 is SNHLY and CDR2 FYNNEI. Trimming removed 3 bases at V and 13 bases at J, with 21 bases between. There are 15 residues in the CDR3. The CDR3 loop reads CASSDEGSPTGGLFF. Written as DNA, the CDR3 is TGTGCCAGCAGTGATGAGGGCAGCCCGACTGGAGGACTGTTTTTT.

The count of this clone is one. The chain recombines TRBV5-4 with TRBJ2-2; D may be TRBD1 (5 bases). Between the trimmed V and J ends, which lost 8 bases and 5 bases, there was a span of 22 bases. Looked up from germline, CDR1 is SGHNT and CDR2 is YYREEE (reference sequence). The CDR3 is 16 amino acids. The CDR3 sequence: CASNSGAGSRTGELFF. CDR3 coding DNA: TGTGCCAGTAATTCTGGGGCAGGGTCGAGGACCGGGGAGCTGTTTTTT.

The chain couples TRBV6-2 or TRBV6-3 to TRBJ2-7; possibly TRBD1 for D (5 bases). V dropped 5 bases and J dropped 9 bases, with 20 bases sitting between them. Per the germline V gene, CDR1 is MNHEY and CDR2 is SVGEGT. CDR3 length: 14 amino acids. The CDR3 DNA sequence: TGTGCCAGCAGTCGGGTATTGGACACTTCTCGGCAGTACTTC. It is translated as CASSRVLDTSRQYF.

Here the CDR3 reads CASSPGLRYEQYF. Here the CDR3 DNA reads TGTGCCAGCAGCCCTGGACTCCGCTACGAGCAGTACTTC. The V gene is TRBV11-2, the J gene TRBJ2-7; possibly TRBD2 for D (5 bases). Trimming removed 5 bases from V and 3 bases from J, with 11 bases in between. This CDR3 comprises 13 residues. Germline assignment: CDR1 SGHAT and CDR2 FQNNGV.

This clone was recorded a few times. J is TRBJ2-7 and V is TRBV2; D perhaps matches TRBD2 (5 bases). The V and J ends lost 3 bases and 0 bases respectively, with 9 bases between them. The CDR3 runs 14 residues. CDR1 SNHLY and CDR2 FYNNEI come from the germline V gene. CDR3 sequence: CASSEVGSSYEQYF. The CDR3 region has the DNA TGTGCCAGCAGTGAGGTGGGGAGCTCCTACGAGCAGTACTTC.

The CDR3 here is CASSGISGMGGTQYF. The CDR3 DNA follows: TGTGCCAGCAGCGGCATAAGCGGGATGGGAGGGACCCAGTACTTC. V is TRBV7-2 and J is TRBJ2-5, with 7 bases matching TRBD2. The germline gives CDR1 SGHTA, CDR2 FQGNSA. The V and J ends lost 5 bases and 7 bases, in that order; junction bases with no gene match: 13. The CDR3 totals 15 residues.

The gene calls are TRBV28 and TRBJ2-5; D is possibly TRBD1 (5 bases). V lost 2 bases and J 2 bases, leaving 12 bases between the germline ends. The germline gives CDR1 MDHEN, CDR2 SYDVKM. CDR3 length: 15 amino acids. The CDR3 bases are TGTGCCAGCAGTTTACGACAGACCCGACAAGAGACCCAGTACTTC. This sequence encodes CASSLRQTRQETQYF. Full variable domain (rest looked up from reference TRBV28 and TRBJ2-5): DVKVTQSSRYLVKRTGEKVFLECVQDMDHENMFWYRQDPGLGLRLIYFSYDVKMKEKGDIPEGYSVSREKKERFSLILESASTNQTSMYLCASSLRQTRQETQYFGPGTRLLVL.

This rearrangement joins TRBV6-2 or TRBV6-3 to TRBJ2-7; the match to TRBD1 covers 8 bases. The trim removed 5 bases at V and 2 bases at J, leaving 11 bases unmatched. The CDR3 runs to 16 residues. CDR1 is MNHEY and CDR2 is SVGEGT in the germline V gene. CDR3 region: CASSRNGQGITYEQYF. CDR3 bases: TGTGCCAGCAGTCGAAATGGACAGGGAATAACCTACGAGCAGTACTTC.

The chain uses TRBV5-1 and TRBJ2-2; D gene uncertain. The CDR3 totals 14 residues. Trimming removed 2 bases at V and 0 bases at J, with 5 bases between. Per germline, CDR1 SGHRS and CDR2 YFSETQ. This CDR3 reads CASSFQANTGELFF. CDR3 coding DNA: TGCGCCAGCAGCTTTCAGGCGAACACCGGGGAGCTGTTTTTT.

The chain couples TRBV6-5 to TRBJ1-2; D remains unclear. Trimming removed 6 bases from V and 2 bases from J, with 4 bases in between. CDR3 length: 11 amino acids. Germline CDR1 MNHEY, CDR2 SVGAGI. CDR3 residues: CASRENYGYTF. For the CDR3, the DNA is TGTGCCAGCAGGGAGAACTATGGCTACACCTTC.

To note about this clone: Other nucleotide sequences from this sample produce the same CDR3. This chain uses TRBV7-2 with TRBJ2-7; 7 bases are shared with TRBD1. V was pared by 2 bases and J by 2 bases, with 3 bases of the junction left unmatched. This CDR3 has 14 amino acids. Germline V CDR1 and CDR2: SGHTA, FQGNSA. The CDR3 spells CASSLRQGPYEQYF. The CDR3 DNA is TGTGCCAGCAGCTTAAGACAGGGTCCCTACGAGCAGTACTTC. The full variable domain, with the rest looked up from reference TRBV7-2 and TRBJ2-7, is GAGVSQSPSNKVTEKGKDVELRCDPISGHTALYWYRQSLGQGLEFLIYFQGNSAPDKSGLPSDRFSAERTGGSVSTLTIQRTQQEDSAVYLCASSLRQGPYEQYFGPGTRLTVT.

The chain combines TRBV10-3 with TRBJ2-3; 10 bases are a match to TRBD2. Trimming removed 4 bases from V and 5 bases from J; junction bases left unmatched: 9. Germline CDR1 is ENHRY and CDR2 is SYGVKD. The CDR3 sequence is 16 residues long. The CDR3: CAISAASGSSGDTQYF. CDR3 sequence (DNA): TGTGCCATCAGTGCAGCTAGCGGGAGTAGTGGAGATACGCAGTATTTT.

The CDR3: CSVRPVGTEAFF. Written as DNA, the CDR3 is TGCAGCGTGCGCCCCGTCGGCACTGAAGCTTTCTTT. The chain recombines TRBV29-1 with TRBJ1-1; no reliable D call. Trimming took off 6 bases at V and 4 bases at J, with 12 bases between the two ends. CDR3 size: 12 residues. CDR1 and CDR2 from the germline V gene are SQVTM and ANQGSEA.

This clone has only a few counts. The V gene is TRBV4-1, the J gene TRBJ2-1, with 9 bases matching TRBD2. The CDR3 consists of 14 residues. The V and J ends lost 10 bases and 5 bases, in that order; junction bases with no gene match: 9. Germline CDR1 reads MGHRA; CDR2 reads YSYEKL. The DNA of the CDR3 is TGCGCCACCTCGAGGGGCGGGAGGGACAATGAGCAGTTCTTC. It yields the protein CATSRGGRDNEQFF.

This clone was counted only a few times. The chain links TRBV28 to TRBJ2-1; 7 bases are shared with TRBD1. Germline V gene data show CDR1 as MDHEN and CDR2 as SYDVKM. V lost 2 bases to trimming and J lost 2 bases; unmatched junction nucleotides: 3. The CDR3 loop spans 15 amino acids. CDR3 residues: CASSLRQGPYNEQFF. CDR3 nucleotides: TGTGCCAGCAGTTTACGACAGGGTCCCTACAATGAGCAGTTCTTC.

This clone was detected once. The chain joins TRBV27 to TRBJ2-1; the match to TRBD1 covers 11 bases. This CDR3 spans 17 amino acids. Germline CDR1 MNHEY, CDR2 SMNVEV (reference sequence). J gave up 4 bases and V 6 bases, and 11 bases lay outside the gene matches. In nucleotides, the CDR3 is TGTGCCAGCAGACCCGGAGGGGGGACAGGGGGATACAATGAGCAGTTCTTC. Translating it yields CASRPGGGTGGYNEQFF.

The chain combines TRBV13 with TRBJ2-1, with 10 bases that match TRBD1. V was pared by 5 bases and J by 7 bases, with 14 bases of the junction left unmatched. Germline CDR1 reads PRHDT; CDR2 reads FYEKMQ (reference sequence). The CDR3 is 17 amino acids. CDR3 DNA sequence: TGTGCCAGCAGCCTGACTCGGACAGGGGGTAAGAAGAATGAGCAGTTCTTC. Protein product: CASSLTRTGGKKNEQFF. Supplemented by reference TRBV13 and TRBJ2-1, the full variable domain reads AAGVIQSPRHLIKEKRETATLKCYPIPRHDTVYWYQQGPGQDPQFLISFYEKMQSDKGSIPDRFSAQQFSDYHSELNMSSLELGDSALYFCASSLTRTGGKKNEQFFGPGTRLTVL.

The chain combines TRBV5-4 with TRBJ2-2, with 8 bases that match TRBD2. Losses at the gene ends were 0 bases for V and 5 bases for J; bases not matched to a gene: 3. CDR3 size: 15 residues. The germline gives CDR1 SGHNT, CDR2 YYREEE (reference sequence). The CDR3 DNA reads as TGTGCCAGCAGCTTGGCGGGAGGGCTTACCGGGGAGCTGTTTTTT. Protein: CASSLAGGLTGELFF.

The chain employs TRBV3-1 (or the pseudogene TRBV3-2) and TRBJ2-5, with 12 bases that match TRBD2. The CDR3 has 14 amino acids. The germline V gene encodes CDR1 LGHDT and CDR2 YNNKEL (reference sequence). V trimming: 2 bases; J trimming: 6 bases; junction bases outside the gene matches: 1. The DNA for the CDR3 is TGTGCCAGCAGCCAAAGGACTAGCGGGAAGACCCAGTACTTC. This translates into CASSQRTSGKTQYF.

V is TRBV27 and J is TRBJ2-6, with D perhaps matching TRBD1 (5 bases). Deletions cut 3 bases from V and 4 bases from J, with 13 bases between. CDR3 length equals 16 residues. Germline V gene lookup returns CDR1 MNHEY and CDR2 SMNVEV (reference sequence). The CDR3 sequence: CASSLGLRVGANVLTF. CDR3 bases: TGTGCCAGCAGTTTGGGTCTCAGGGTGGGGGCCAACGTCCTGACTTTC.

The V call is TRBV6-5, the J call TRBJ2-7, with 7 bases fitting TRBD1. Germline V CDR1 and CDR2: MNHEY, SVGAGI. The J segment lost 6 bases and the V segment lost 6 bases, leaving 11 bases of the junction unmatched. The CDR3 contains 14 residues. CDR3 nucleotides: TGTGCCAGCAGGATACTACAGGGGATGGGCGAGCAGTACTTC. This translates into CASRILQGMGEQYF.

The chain carries TRBV5-1 and TRBJ2-7; 7 nucleotides line up with TRBD2. Germline V CDR1 and CDR2: SGHRS, YFSETQ. V shed 0 bases and J 7 bases; nucleotides not matched to a gene: 13. The CDR3 length is 16 residues. The CDR3 here is CASSLVSSGTSWEQYF. The CDR3 DNA follows: TGCGCCAGCAGCTTGGTGTCTAGCGGTACCTCCTGGGAGCAGTACTTC.

CDR3 loop: CASSSGTGAVSYEQYF. The CDR3 DNA follows: TGTGCCAGCTCATCTGGGACAGGGGCCGTTTCCTACGAGCAGTACTTC. The rearrangement joins TRBV18 to TRBJ2-7, with 10 positions matching TRBD1. The CDR3 covers 16 residues. Trimming cost V 5 bases and J 1 base; bases outside gene matches: 8. Germline assignment: CDR1 KGHSH and CDR2 LQKENI.

This clone appeared once. This chain uses TRBV27 with TRBJ2-2, with TRBD1 matching 11 bases. Germline V gene lookup returns CDR1 MNHEY and CDR2 SMNVEV (reference sequence). J gave up 9 bases and V 3 bases, and 9 bases lay outside the gene matches. The CDR3 is 16 amino acids. Here the CDR3 reads CASSLGTGTGGRELFF. The CDR3 DNA is TGTGCCAGCAGTTTGGGGACCGGGACAGGGGGACGGGAGCTGTTTTTT.

Points on this clone: Other DNA sequences within the sample encode an identical CDR3. The chain is built from TRBV7-9 and TRBJ1-5; 8 nucleotides agree with TRBD1. Unmatched junction bases numbered 10, after V lost 5 bases and J lost 4 bases. CDR3 length: 16 residues. The V gene's germline CDR1 is SEHNR and CDR2 FQNEAQ (reference sequence). The CDR3 bases are TGTGCCAGCAGCCGCTGGACAGGGACCGGGAATCAGCCCCAGCATTTT. Its protein is CASSRWTGTGNQPQHF.

The V and J genes are TRBV18 and TRBJ2-7; 11 positions agree with TRBD1. The CDR3 runs 15 residues. The germline V gene encodes CDR1 KGHSH and CDR2 LQKENI. Trimming removed 4 bases from V and 6 bases from J; junction bases left unmatched: 8. The CDR3 nucleotides read TGTGCCAGCTCACTTGGTTGGGGACAGGGGGGCGAGCAGTACTTC. Translated, it gives CASSLGWGQGGEQYF.

The rearrangement links TRBV5-6 to TRBJ1-5; maybe TRBD1 (5 bases). The CDR3 consists of 15 residues. Trimming cost V 2 bases and J 2 bases, with 11 bases left between them. Germline CDR1 SGHDT, CDR2 YYEEEE. This chain's CDR3 is CASSFRPGRNQPQHF. The CDR3 bases are TGTGCCAGCAGCTTCCGGCCAGGGCGCAATCAGCCCCAGCATTTT.

This chain joins TRBV11-2 and TRBJ2-2; the D is unclear. This CDR3 region has 15 residues. CDR1 and CDR2 (germline): SGHAT, FQNNGV. V was shortened by 3 bases and J by 6 bases, with 14 bases between the two germline ends. The CDR3 DNA sequence: TGTGCCAGCAGCTTGTATTCCACAATACCCGGGGAGCTGTTTTTT. Protein: CASSLYSTIPGELFF.